Listed below are T cell receptor beta chains from one sample, sequenced in a study of T-cell memory formation after mild COVID-19. TCRdb recomputed calls from the 5' RACE reads with MiXCR, one row per CDR3 protein. The sample contains 110,000 to 150,000 distinct CDR3 sequences, 20% to 25% of which appear only once. Sequencing was done on a sample of PBMCs or a T cell subset sorted from them (not recorded which). These TCRs come from an adult woman who had mild COVID-19 (a few samples of this study predate the infection). Cell type and time point are not known. The CDR3 runs from the conserved cysteine through the conserved F or W. A D gene is named only where the DNA matches it firmly. Size values are once, few and many counts, or a class for expanded clones, and some rows have none.

.	TRBJ2-5	.	TRBV25-1	TGTGCCAGCAGTGATCTTAATCCGACCCAGTACTTC	CASSDLNPTQYF
.	TRBJ2-1	.	TRBV28	TGTGCCAGCAGTTTATTGCGGGACAATGAGCAGTTCTTC	CASSLLRDNEQFF
.	TRBJ1-3	few	TRBV4-2	TGTGCCAGCAGCCCTGGACTGTTAGAGGCTGGAAACACCATATATTTT	CASSPGLLEAGNTIYF
.	TRBJ2-1	few	TRBV7-9	TGTGCCAGCACCGAACCGGGACGCGACAATGAGCAGTTCTTC	CASTEPGRDNEQFF
.	TRBJ2-2	few	TRBV7-9	TGTGCCAGCAGCTTATCCGGGGGCGTCGCCGGGGAGCTGTTTTTT	CASSLSGGVAGELFF
.	TRBJ2-3	.	TRBV12-3/TRBV12-4	TGTGCCAGCAGTACCGGACAGTTAGATACGCAGTATTTT	CASSTGQLDTQYF
TRBD1	TRBJ2-1	few	TRBV7-9	TGTGCCAGCAGCTTACCCGCTGATTCGGGACAGGAGTACAATGAGCAGTTCTTC	CASSLPADSGQEYNEQFF
TRBD2	TRBJ2-7	.	TRBV2	TGTGCCAGCAGTGAATGGACTAGCGGGGGAGGCGAGCAGTACTTC	CASSEWTSGGGEQYF
.	TRBJ2-1	few	TRBV9	TGTGCCAGCAGCGGTCCCCCCTCCTACAATGAGCAGTTCTTC	CASSGPPSYNEQFF
TRBD2	TRBJ2-1	.	TRBV12-3/TRBV12-4	TGTGCCAGCATCCCGACGACCGGGGGGGCCGGATACAATGAGCAGTTCTTC	CASIPTTGGAGYNEQFF
.	TRBJ2-7	.	TRBV2	TGTGCCAGCAGTGAAGGGCAGGGTGGGTACGAGCAGTACTTC	CASSEGQGGYEQYF
TRBD2	TRBJ2-1	.	TRBV6-5	TGTGCCAGCGGACCCGGGACTAGCGGCTACAATGAGCAGTTCTTC	CASGPGTSGYNEQFF
TRBD2	TRBJ2-5	.	TRBV12-3/TRBV12-4	TGTGCCAGCAGTTCCCCTTGGACTAGCGGGGTGCTCCAAGAGACCCAGTACTTC	CASSSPWTSGVLQETQYF
TRBD1	TRBJ1-1	.	TRBV29-1	TGCAGCGTTGGGGGGACAGGGCCTGAAGCTTTCTTT	CSVGGTGPEAFF
.	TRBJ2-1	few	TRBV6-6	TGTGCCAGCAGTCCTCCAGGAGCGGAGCTGATCAATGAGCAGTTCTTC	CASSPPGAELINEQFF
TRBD1	TRBJ1-1	.	TRBV6-1	TGTGCCAGCCCCCTAAAACAGGGGTTCGACACTGAAGCTTTCTTT	CASPLKQGFDTEAFF
TRBD2	TRBJ2-7	few	TRBV4-3	TGCGCCAGCAGCCAAGGAAGCGGGGTGAACTCCTACGAGCAGTACTTC	CASSQGSGVNSYEQYF
TRBD1	TRBJ1-1	.	TRBV12-3/TRBV12-4	TGTGCCAGCAGTTTTGGGACAGGGTTAGCTGAAGCTTTCTTT	CASSFGTGLAEAFF
TRBD1	TRBJ2-3	few	TRBV7-9	TGTGCCAGCAGCCGCCCGGACAGGGGAGCGGCAGATACGCAGTATTTT	CASSRPDRGAADTQYF
.	TRBJ1-2	large	TRBV6-6	TGTGCCAGCAGTTACTTGGACGGCAACTATGGCTACACCTTC	CASSYLDGNYGYTF
TRBD1	TRBJ1-2	.	TRBV27	TGTGCCAGCAGTTTATCACAGGGGGCGACTGTAGGAGGCTACACCTTC	CASSLSQGATVGGYTF
.	TRBJ1-4	few	TRBV7-2	TGTGCCAGCAGCTCGTACGGAGCAACTAATGAAAAACTGTTTTTT	CASSSYGATNEKLFF
TRBD2	TRBJ2-1	few	TRBV6-6	TGTGCCAGCAATGTTCTAGCGGGGGGTAGGAATGAGCAGTTCTTC	CASNVLAGGRNEQFF
.	TRBJ2-7	.	TRBV11-2	TGTGCCAGCAGCTGGGGATGGGGGAGACCCGACGAGCAGTACTTC	CASSWGWGRPDEQYF
TRBD2	TRBJ2-7	many	TRBV6-2/TRBV6-3	TGTGCCAGCAGTTCGCACTCCAAGGGACTAGCCTACGAGCAGTACTTC	CASSSHSKGLAYEQYF
.	TRBJ2-2	few	TRBV24-1	TGTGCCACCAGTGGGGGGGACGGGGAGCTGTTTTTT	CATSGGDGELFF
.	TRBJ2-7	.	TRBV12-3/TRBV12-4	TGTGCCAGCAGTTTCGCCCCGGTTGGAGGTACCTACGAGCAGTACTTC	CASSFAPVGGTYEQYF
.	TRBJ1-1	few	TRBV6-1	TGTGCCAGCAGTGAAGAAGGCTACGTGAACACTGAAGCTTTCTTT	CASSEEGYVNTEAFF
TRBD2	TRBJ2-5	.	TRBV10-3	TGTGCCATCAGTGAGGTAACCGGGACTAAAGAAGAGACCCAGTACTTC	CAISEVTGTKEETQYF
TRBD2	TRBJ2-4	.	TRBV2	TGTGCCAGCAGTGAAAGGTGGACTAGCGGGACGGGGGGCAAAAACATTCAGTACTTC	CASSERWTSGTGGKNIQYF
.	TRBJ1-2	.	TRBV12-3/TRBV12-4	TGTGCCAGCAAAAGTTCGGGGACGGAAGGCTACACCTTC	CASKSSGTEGYTF
.	TRBJ1-1	few	TRBV9	TGTGCCAGCAGCGAGAGAGGTAATCGGAACACTGAAGCTTTCTTT	CASSERGNRNTEAFF
.	TRBJ2-7	.	TRBV27	TGTGCCAGCGGGCAGGGTCCTCTCTCCTACGAGCAGTACTTC	CASGQGPLSYEQYF
TRBD1	TRBJ1-2	.	TRBV20-1	TGCAGTGCTAGCCCCGGGACAGGAGCCAACCCTTATGGCTACACCTTC	CSASPGTGANPYGYTF
TRBD2	TRBJ2-1	few	TRBV7-8	TGTGCCAGCAGCTTAGGACGGGGGGGCCCCCATGAGCAGTTCTTC	CASSLGRGGPHEQFF
.	TRBJ2-7	.	TRBV4-3	TGCGCCAGCAGCCAAATGATCGGGCAGGCCTACGAGCAGTACTTC	CASSQMIGQAYEQYF
TRBD2	TRBJ2-7	.	TRBV4-2	TGTGCCAGCAGCCATTCCGGAAATAGCGGGAGGGTTTTCTACGAGCAGTACTTC	CASSHSGNSGRVFYEQYF
.	TRBJ2-2	few	TRBV25-1	TGTGCCAGCAGTGAAAGGAGCGGACCGGGTCCGACTACGGATGGCACCGGGGAGCTGTTTTTT	CASSERSGPGPTTDGTGELFF
.	TRBJ1-5	.	TRBV19	TGTGCCAGTAGTATCCCCCGACAGGGCAATCAGCCCCAGCATTTT	CASSIPRQGNQPQHF
.	TRBJ2-7	few	TRBV5-8	TGTGCCAGCACCCTGGATGTCTTGAGGGGCCTCCTGAACGAGCAGTACTTC	CASTLDVLRGLLNEQYF
.	TRBJ2-2	few	TRBV25-1	TGTGCCAGCAGCGATCGTGGGCCGAACACCGGGGAGCTGTTTTTT	CASSDRGPNTGELFF
TRBD2	TRBJ2-7	few	TRBV4-2	TGTGCCAGCAGCCAGGCGGCTAGCGGCGTCTACGAGCAGTACTTC	CASSQAASGVYEQYF
.	TRBJ2-3	.	TRBV7-9	TGTGCCAGCAGCCCCCGGGCCTCGGGGCCAGATACGCAGTATTTT	CASSPRASGPDTQYF
TRBD1	TRBJ1-2	.	TRBV7-9	TGTGCCAGCAGCCGAGACAGGGGGAGAGGCTACACCTTC	CASSRDRGRGYTF
TRBD2	TRBJ2-7	.	TRBV6-5	TGTGCCAGCAGACTAGCGGGAGTTCACGAGCAGTACTTC	CASRLAGVHEQYF
.	TRBJ1-5	.	TRBV7-9	TGTGCCAGCAGCTCGACAGTATCAAGCAATCAGCCCCAGCATTTT	CASSSTVSSNQPQHF
TRBD2	TRBJ2-5	many	TRBV27	TGTGCCAGCAGTTTGAGTCCTAGCGGGGGGTCTCAGACCCAGTACTTC	CASSLSPSGGSQTQYF
.	TRBJ1-1	.	TRBV12-3/TRBV12-4	TGTGCCAGCGGACCCCTGACTGAAGCTTTCTTT	CASGPLTEAFF
TRBD2	TRBJ2-7	few	TRBV29-1	TGCAGCGTCCTACTAGCGGGCTTCTCCTACGAGCAGTACTTC	CSVLLAGFSYEQYF